This is a list of T cell receptor beta chains from one sample in a study of technical replicates of blood from a few donors. Profiled with immunoSEQ multiplex PCR; TCRdb holds only in-frame clones, not every one. Counted here are 70,000 to 90,000 clones, roughly 94% occurring once; the ten biggest clones make up approximately 0.4%. The sample taken for sequencing was T cells isolated from PBMCs. The receptors stem from a human donor in good health. Each CDR3 is given with its conserved first and last residue. The order of the fields is clone size, V gene, J gene, D gene, CDR3 protein, CDR3 DNA. A D gene is named only where the DNA matches it firmly. Some rows have no size entry. The others give once, few or many, or a class for an expanded clone.

abundance: .; v_gene: TRBV6-5; j_gene: TRBJ1-5; d_gene: .; CDR3aa: CASSYDMGHEPQHF; CDR3nt: TGTGCCAGCAGTTACGATATGGGGCATGAGCCCCAGCATTTT
abundance: .; v_gene: TRBV21-1; j_gene: TRBJ2-3; d_gene: .; CDR3aa: CASSTSDRQQYF; CDR3nt: TGTGCCAGCAGCACTTCGGACAGACAGCAGTATTTT
abundance: .; v_gene: TRBV27; j_gene: TRBJ2-7; d_gene: TRBD1; CDR3aa: CASRGQGTEQYF; CDR3nt: TGTGCCAGCCGCGGACAGGGGACCGAGCAGTACTTC
abundance: .; v_gene: TRBV7-9; j_gene: TRBJ2-1; d_gene: TRBD2; CDR3aa: CASHVAGGPNEQFF; CDR3nt: TGTGCCAGCCACGTCGCGGGAGGGCCCAATGAGCAGTTCTTC
abundance: .; v_gene: TRBV5-6; j_gene: TRBJ2-7; d_gene: TRBD2; CDR3aa: CASSYFGLATESEQYF; CDR3nt: TGTGCCAGCAGTTACTTCGGACTAGCGACGGAATCCGAGCAGTACTTC
abundance: .; v_gene: TRBV9; j_gene: TRBJ2-2; d_gene: TRBD1; CDR3aa: CASSVRDSRTGELFF; CDR3nt: TGTGCCAGCAGCGTCAGGGACAGTCGAACCGGGGAGCTGTTTTTT
abundance: .; v_gene: TRBV7-6; j_gene: TRBJ2-7; d_gene: .; CDR3aa: CASSSQRLAYEQYF; CDR3nt: TGTGCCAGCAGCTCTCAACGGTTAGCCTACGAGCAGTACTTC
abundance: once; v_gene: TRBV30; j_gene: TRBJ2-5; d_gene: TRBD2; CDR3aa: CAWALGASGRETQYF; CDR3nt: TGTGCCTGGGCGTTAGGGGCTAGCGGGAGGGAGACCCAGTACTTC
abundance: .; v_gene: TRBV25-1; j_gene: TRBJ2-5; d_gene: .; CDR3aa: CASSPRQGGETQYF; CDR3nt: TGTGCCAGCAGTCCCCGCCAGGGGGGCGAGACCCAGTACTTC
abundance: .; v_gene: TRBV28; j_gene: TRBJ1-1; d_gene: .; CDR3aa: CASSLYSRFEAFF; CDR3nt: TGTGCCAGCAGTTTATATAGCCGCTTCGAAGCTTTCTTT
abundance: .; v_gene: TRBV6-5; j_gene: TRBJ1-3; d_gene: TRBD1; CDR3aa: CASSKQGAVGNTIYF; CDR3nt: TGTGCCAGCAGTAAACAGGGGGCAGTTGGAAACACCATATATTTT
abundance: .; v_gene: TRBV7-9; j_gene: TRBJ2-5; d_gene: .; CDR3aa: CASSLGTLDQETQYF; CDR3nt: TGTGCCAGCAGCCTTGGGACACTCGACCAAGAGACCCAGTACTTC